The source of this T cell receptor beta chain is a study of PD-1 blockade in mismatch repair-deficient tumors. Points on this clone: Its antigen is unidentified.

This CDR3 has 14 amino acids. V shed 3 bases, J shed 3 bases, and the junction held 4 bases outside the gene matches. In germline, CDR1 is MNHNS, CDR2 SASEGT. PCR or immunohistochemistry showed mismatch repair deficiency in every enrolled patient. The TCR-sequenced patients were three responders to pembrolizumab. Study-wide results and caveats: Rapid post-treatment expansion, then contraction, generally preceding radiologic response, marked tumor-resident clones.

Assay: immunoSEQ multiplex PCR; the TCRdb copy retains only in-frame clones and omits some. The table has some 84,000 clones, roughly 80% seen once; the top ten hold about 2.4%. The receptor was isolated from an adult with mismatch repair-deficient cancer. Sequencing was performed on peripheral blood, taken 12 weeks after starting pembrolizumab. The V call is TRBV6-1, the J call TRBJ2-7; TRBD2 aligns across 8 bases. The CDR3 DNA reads TGTGCCAGCAGTGACTCGGGACTAGTCTACGAGCAGTACTTC. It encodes CASSDSGLVYEQYF.